The source of this TCR beta chain is a study of cytomegalovirus exposure and HLA in healthy donors. Of note for this clone: No antigen is known for it.

PCR used 60 Vbeta primers and 13 Jbeta primers. Profiled with immunoSEQ multiplex PCR; TCRdb holds only in-frame clones, not every one. In the table there are about 160,000 clones, over 60% of which are singletons. The CDR3 is 15 residues long. J gave up 1 base and V 9 bases, and 9 bases lay outside the gene matches. Germline V gives CDR1 LNHDA, CDR2 SQIVND (reference sequence). The study's findings and limits: CMV serostatus was the sole immune exposure data available. A few V segments could not be told apart, such as TRBV6-2 and TRBV6-3, and were left out.

The V call is TRBV19, the J call TRBJ2-1; 7 nucleotides match TRBD1. The TCR originated in a woman aged 18-29 years in good health and CMV-seronegative. The sequencing input was PBMCs. CDR3 sequence reads: CASARQGPSYNEQFF. The CDR3 region has the DNA TGTGCCAGCGCCCGACAGGGCCCTTCCTACAATGAGCAGTTCTTC.